These 17 T cell receptor beta chains were sequenced from one sample in a study of T cells in Graves' hyperthyroidism and ophthalmopathy. Template material for amplifying TCR beta CDR3 regions consisted of RNA transcripts. The study used the HTBI primer set for a first-round RT-PCR of the TCR CDR3. MiXCR, run by TCRdb on the multiplex PCR reads, gives a single entry per CDR3 protein. The data contain 300,000 to 450,000 distinct CDR3 sequences, about 14% of them singletons. Sequenced sample: blood. All receptors derive from a woman aged 55-75 years with Graves' hyperthyroidism.

There are many counts of this clonotype. V is TRBV3-1 and J is TRBJ2-7; 9 bases are a match to TRBD1. This CDR3 comprises 12 residues. Trimming cost V 4 bases and J 9 bases; bases outside gene matches: 4. Looked up from germline, CDR1 is LGHDT and CDR2 is YNNKEL (reference sequence). The CDR3 region has the DNA TGTGCCAGCAGCCGGGACAGGGCGTCGCAGTACTTC. Residues: CASSRDRASQYF.

This clonotype was picked up a small number of times. This chain links TRBV5-1 with TRBJ2-3; 10 bases are a match to TRBD1. The CDR3 length is 14 residues. Germline V gene data show CDR1 as SGHRS and CDR2 as YFSETQ. The V gene end was trimmed by 4 bases and the J gene end by 8 bases; junction bases not matched to a gene: 7. CDR3 DNA: TGCGCCAGCAGCCGAGACAGGGGGCAAGCTACGCAGTATTTT. This gives the protein CASSRDRGQATQYF.

Turning to this clonotype: This may be a read error: a much more frequent sequence differs by one nucleotide. The V gene is TRBV27, the J gene TRBJ2-1; D may be TRBD2 (6 bases). The CDR3 spans 17 residues. Germline V gene data show CDR1 as MNHEY and CDR2 as SMNVEV (reference sequence). CDR3 in amino acids: CAGSSSSGDGAWYEQFF. DNA for the CDR3: TGTGCCGGCAGTTCCTCATCGGGGGACGGAGCGTGGTATGAGCAGTTCTTC.

V usage is TRBV15 and J usage is TRBJ2-5, with D possibly TRBD1 on 7 matching bases. Per the germline V gene, CDR1 is LNHNV and CDR2 is YYDKDF (reference sequence). The CDR3 runs 16 residues. The germline V and J ends were trimmed by 1 base and 1 base, with 13 bases remaining between them. Written as DNA, the CDR3 is TGTGCCACCAGCAGAGGTGCGGGACAGTTCCAAGAGACCCAGTACTTC. Protein product: CATSRGAGQFQETQYF.

In its sample, this clonotype was seen many times. V is TRBV5-1 and J is TRBJ2-3; maybe TRBD2 (6 bases). The CDR3 has 14 residues. CDR1 SGHRS and CDR2 YFSETQ come from the germline V gene. V was trimmed by 3 bases and J by 2 bases, leaving 10 bases between them. The CDR3 is CASSWGGFTDTQYF. As DNA, the CDR3 is TGCGCCAGCAGCTGGGGAGGTTTCACAGATACGCAGTATTTT. Looking up the rest from reference TRBV5-1 and TRBJ2-3 gives the full variable domain: KAGVTQTPRYLIKTRGQQVTLSCSPISGHRSVSWYQQTPGQGLQFLFEYFSETQRNKGNFPGRFSGRQFSNSRSEMNVSTLELGDSALYLCASSWGGFTDTQYFGPGTRLTVL.

This clonotype came up a few times. The CDR3 bases are TGTGCCAGCAGTTTAAGGGGGGGACAGCCTATCTTTGGCTACACCTTC. This translates into CASSLRGGQPIFGYTF. The gene calls are TRBV12-3 or TRBV12-4 and TRBJ1-2; TRBD1 matches at 7 bases. The CDR3 loop spans 16 amino acids. With V trimmed by 2 bases and J by 7 bases, 13 bases remained unmatched.

This clonotype was seen a handful of times. The rearrangement uses TRBV5-6 and TRBJ2-5; D perhaps matches TRBD2 (5 bases). Between the trimmed V and J ends, which lost 1 base and 1 base, there was a span of 8 bases. CDR3 length: 14 residues. Germline V gene data show CDR1 as SGHDT and CDR2 as YYEEEE. In nucleotides, the CDR3 is TGTGCCAGCAGCTTGACAGCGGCCCAAGAGACCCAGTACTTC. Its translation is CASSLTAAQETQYF.

This clonotype was picked up many times. The chain is built from TRBV18 and TRBJ2-4; D gene unclear. CDR1 is KGHSH, CDR2 LQKENI, per germline. The CDR3 totals 16 residues. V was cut by 3 bases and J by 7 bases, with 19 bases left in between. The CDR3 nucleotides read TGTGCCAGCTCACCCGCCGTGATTGGCCTCGGGAACATTCAGTACTTC. Amino acid sequence: CASSPAVIGLGNIQYF. Full variable domain (missing parts from reference TRBV18 and TRBJ2-4): NAGVMQNPRHLVRRRGQEARLRCSPMKGHSHVYWYRQLPEEGLKFMVYLQKENIIDESGMPKERFSAEFPKEGPSILRIQQVVRGDSAAYFCASSPAVIGLGNIQYFGAGTRLSVL.

This clonotype was counted many times. The chain employs TRBV13 and TRBJ2-7; 10 bases match TRBD2. With 5 bases clipped from V and 1 base from J, the junction kept 8 bases outside the gene matches. Germline V gene data show CDR1 as PRHDT and CDR2 as FYEKMQ (reference sequence). The CDR3 has 16 amino acids. Here the CDR3 reads CASSAYTLAGSYEQYF. The CDR3 DNA reads TGTGCCAGCAGCGCCTACACACTAGCGGGGTCCTACGAGCAGTACTTC.

V and J are TRBV20-1 and TRBJ1-6; 10 nucleotides line up with TRBD1. The CDR3 runs to 13 residues. The V gene's germline CDR1 is DFQATT and CDR2 SNEGSKA (reference sequence). The V segment lost 6 bases and the J segment 7 bases; nucleotides outside the gene matches: 3. CDR3 DNA: TGCAGTGCCGGACAGGGGGGGAATTCACCCCTCCACTTT. Protein: CSAGQGGNSPLHF.

This clonotype was detected only a few times. The chain uses TRBV20-1 and TRBJ2-7; D unresolved. V was cut by 6 bases and J by 3 bases, with 15 bases left in between. CDR1 and CDR2 from the germline V gene are DFQATT and SNEGSKA (reference sequence). The CDR3 spans 13 residues. The CDR3 DNA follows: TGCAGTGCCCCCGGAAGGTCTTACTACGAGCAGTACTTC. It specifies CSAPGRSYYEQYF.

Regarding this clonotype: Without the conserved terminal phenylalanine or tryptophan, this CDR3 likely stems from a read error. V gene TRBV12-3 or TRBV12-4 combines with J gene TRBJ2-5, with TRBD1 identical over 8 bases. The CDR3 length is 14 residues. The trim removed 2 bases at V and 4 bases at J, leaving 3 bases unmatched. CDR3 coding DNA: TGTGCCAGCAGTTTAATGACAGGGGTAGAGACCCAGTACCTC. This sequence encodes CASSLMTGVETQYL.

This clonotype occurred many times. V and J are TRBV13 and TRBJ2-5; 9 bases align to TRBD2. This CDR3 spans 16 amino acids. The junction had 14 bases not matched to a gene; V was cut back by 5 bases and J by 7 bases. CDR1 and CDR2 (germline): PRHDT, FYEKMQ (reference sequence). This CDR3 reads CASSLRSGRPPVTQYF. The CDR3 DNA sequence: TGTGCCAGCAGCCTCCGGAGCGGGAGGCCGCCTGTGACCCAGTACTTC.

This clonotype has just a few counts. The chain carries TRBV3-1 and TRBJ2-1; 15 bases fit TRBD2. The trim removed 6 bases at V and 0 bases at J, leaving 6 bases unmatched. The CDR3 contains 18 residues. Germline V CDR1 and CDR2: LGHDT, YNNKEL (reference sequence). CDR3 region: CASRGTSGRPLSYNEQFF. The DNA for the CDR3 is TGTGCCAGCAGGGGGACTAGCGGGAGGCCTCTCTCCTACAATGAGCAGTTCTTC.

A word on this clonotype: At one of its ends the junction is not consistent with the germline gene, which may arise from a read error. The chain uses TRBV3-1 and TRBJ2-7; the D gene is possibly TRBD1 (5 bases). The CDR3 is 13 amino acids. Germline V gives CDR1 LGHDT, CDR2 YNNKEL (reference sequence). CDR3 nucleotides: TGTGTCAGCAGCCCCCCAGGGACCTACGAGCAGTACTTC. Its translation is CVSSPPGTYEQYF.

This clonotype was detected ten times or more. Germline and junction disagree at one end, which may indicate a read error. V is TRBV5-1 and J is TRBJ2-1; the D is unclear. This CDR3 has 13 amino acids. Germline V gene data show CDR1 as SGHRS and CDR2 as YFSETQ. The CDR3 DNA reads TGCGCCACCAGCACGAGCGCTCACAATGAGCAGTTCTTC. Protein: CATSTSAHNEQFF.

At least ten counts were recorded for this clonotype. The chain combines TRBV2 with TRBJ1-5; weak D call: TRBD1 (6 bases). Trimming took off 4 bases at V and 7 bases at J, with 14 bases between the two ends. Germline lookup yields CDR1 SNHLY and CDR2 FYNNEI. The CDR3 is 14 residues long. The CDR3 DNA sequence: TGTGCCAGCAGTGTCAGGGGCAGATTGCAGCCCCAGCATTTT. Residues: CASSVRGRLQPQHF.